This TCR beta chain was sequenced during a study of sequential checkpoint blockade in melanoma. The sample's treatment: randomized to nivolumab then ipilimumab (arm A) or the reverse (arm B). V lost 0 bases to trimming and J lost 2 bases, with 8 bases between them. The germline gives CDR1 SGHAT, CDR2 FQDESV (reference sequence). The CDR3 is made up of 14 amino acids. Here immunoSEQ multiplex PCR was the method, and the copy in TCRdb shows in-frame clones only, minus some. The profile shows about 10,000 clones, around 75% of them singletons. The TCR originated in a human donor with melanoma. J is TRBJ2-7 and V is TRBV11-1; D is perhaps TRBD1 (6 bases). The material sequenced was CD8+ T cells sorted from blood (inferred from file names), taken from a patient given nivolumab and ipilimumab in sequence. CDR3 coding DNA: TGTGCCAGCAGCTTAGCTGGGACAACCTACGAGCAGTACTTC. The encoded protein is CASSLAGTTYEQYF.